These 5 T cell receptor beta chains originate from one sample sequenced in a study of T cells after yellow fever vaccination. TCRdb reanalysed the 5' RACE reads using MiXCR and keeps one entry per CDR3 protein. The sample records more than 300,000 distinct CDR3 sequences, about 10% being singletons. Sequencing was performed on CD4+ T cells sorted from PBMCs, taken 45 days after the yellow fever booster vaccination. The receptors shown here come from a man aged 18 to 29 who received the YFV17D yellow fever vaccine.

The rearrangement joins TRBV2 to TRBJ2-5; D call uncertain. The CDR3 totals 11 residues. In germline, CDR1 is SNHLY, CDR2 FYNNEI. Trimming pared 2 bases from V and 7 bases from J, leaving 5 bases between. The CDR3 region is CASSESGTQYF. The CDR3 region has the DNA TGTGCCAGCAGTGAATCCGGGACCCAGTACTTC. The full variable domain, with the rest looked up from reference TRBV2 and TRBJ2-5, is EPEVTQTPSHQVTQMGQEVILRCVPISNHLYFYWYRQILGQKVEFLVSFYNNEISEKSEIFDDQFSVERPDGSNFTLKIRSTKLEDSAMYFCASSESGTQYFGPGTRLLVL.

The rearrangement joins TRBV11-1 to TRBJ2-5, with 10 bases matching TRBD1. With V trimmed by 5 bases and J by 5 bases, 8 bases remained unmatched. The CDR3 is 15 amino acids. Per germline, CDR1 SGHAT and CDR2 FQDESV (reference sequence). The CDR3 nucleotides read TGTGCCAGCAGCCGGGGGACAGGGGTTGCGGAGACCCAGTACTTC. Translated: CASSRGTGVAETQYF.

The chain recombines TRBV6-1 with TRBJ2-5; 9 positions match TRBD1. The V gene's germline CDR1 is MNHNS and CDR2 SASEGT. The CDR3 contains 14 residues. J gave up 10 bases and V 5 bases, and 11 bases lay outside the gene matches. CDR3 protein: CASSSTGGVVNQYF. The DNA of the CDR3 is TGTGCCAGCAGTTCGACAGGGGGAGTAGTAAACCAGTACTTC.

This clonotype has a handful of counts. The chain combines TRBV7-2 with TRBJ2-3, with 9 bases matching TRBD2. The germline gives CDR1 SGHTA, CDR2 FQGNSA. The CDR3 runs to 18 residues. Germline trimming cut 5 bases from V and 1 base from J; bases unmatched to any gene: 13. Here the CDR3 reads CASSPRGRGGVRTDTQYF. As DNA, the CDR3 is TGTGCCAGCAGCCCTAGAGGGCGGGGGGGCGTTCGCACAGATACGCAGTATTTT.

This sequence joins TRBV6-2 or TRBV6-3 and TRBJ2-1; TRBD1 agrees at 9 bases. Trimming at V came to 10 bases and at J to 7 bases, leaving 17 bases not matched to a gene. There are 16 residues in the CDR3. Germline CDR1 and CDR2: MNHEY and SVGEGT. The CDR3 DNA reads as TGTGCCATCAGCCGGACCGGGACAGGGAGTGGGAATGAGCAGTTCTTC. Translating it yields CAISRTGTGSGNEQFF.